This T cell receptor beta chain emerged from a study of blood T cell repertoires in COVID-19. About the research overall: There were acute and convalescent COVID-19 samples, and they came from the United States, Italy and Spain. PBMCs, B-cell-depleted T cells, or T cells provided the cDNA or gDNA that made up the material.

Germline V gene sequence: CDR1 MNHNS, CDR2 SASEGT. Trimming stripped 2 bases from V and 0 bases from J, with 13 bases between. The CDR3 extends over 16 amino acids. In the original workflow: It was from reference gene primer amplification that nucleated cell counts were estimated. The assay was immunoSEQ multiplex PCR, and TCRdb's table has in-frame clones only and misses some. The DNA was the basis for D and trimming; V, J and clone size are from that table. Of under 250,000 clones listed, 65% to 85% are singletons. The source material was peripheral blood. The receptor was derived from a woman aged 45 to 65 with acute or convalescent COVID-19. This chain uses TRBV6-1 with TRBJ1-1, with no clear D. Here the CDR3 reads CASSESLRPVNTEAFF. CDR3 coding DNA: TGTGCCAGCAGTGAAAGTTTGCGGCCCGTGAACACTGAAGCTTTCTTT.